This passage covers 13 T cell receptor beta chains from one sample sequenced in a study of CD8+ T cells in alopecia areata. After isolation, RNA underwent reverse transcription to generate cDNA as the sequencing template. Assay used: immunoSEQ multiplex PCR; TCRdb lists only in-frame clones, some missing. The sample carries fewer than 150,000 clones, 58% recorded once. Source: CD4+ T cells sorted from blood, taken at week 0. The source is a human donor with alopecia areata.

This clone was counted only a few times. CDR3: CASSYRTGGQSPLHF. DNA of the CDR3: TGTGCCAGCAGTTATCGGACAGGGGGCCAGTCACCCCTCCACTTT. The chain carries TRBV6-6 and TRBJ1-6; 11 nucleotides align to TRBD1. Per germline, CDR1 MNHNY and CDR2 SVGAGI (reference sequence). The V segment lost 3 bases and the J segment 10 bases; nucleotides outside the gene matches: 5. The CDR3 consists of 15 residues.

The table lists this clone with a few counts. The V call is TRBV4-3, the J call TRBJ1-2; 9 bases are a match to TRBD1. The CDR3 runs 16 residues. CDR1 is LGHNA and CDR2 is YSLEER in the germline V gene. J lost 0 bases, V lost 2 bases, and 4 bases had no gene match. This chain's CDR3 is CASSQPGTGSNYGYTF. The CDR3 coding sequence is TGCGCCAGCAGCCAACCCGGGACAGGGTCTAACTATGGCTACACCTTC.

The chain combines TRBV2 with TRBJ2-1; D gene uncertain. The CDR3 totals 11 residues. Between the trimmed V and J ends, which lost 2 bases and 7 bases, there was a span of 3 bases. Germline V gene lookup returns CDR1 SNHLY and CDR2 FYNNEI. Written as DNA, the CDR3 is TGTGCCAGCAGTGAATTGAATGAGCAGTTCTTC. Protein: CASSELNEQFF. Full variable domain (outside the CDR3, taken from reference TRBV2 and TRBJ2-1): EPEVTQTPSHQVTQMGQEVILRCVPISNHLYFYWYRQILGQKVEFLVSFYNNEISEKSEIFDDQFSVERPDGSNFTLKIRSTKLEDSAMYFCASSELNEQFFGPGTRLTVL.

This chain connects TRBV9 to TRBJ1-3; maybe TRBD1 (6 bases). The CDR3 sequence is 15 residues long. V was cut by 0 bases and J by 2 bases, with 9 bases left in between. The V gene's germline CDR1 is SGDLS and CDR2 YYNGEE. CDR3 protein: CASSVGAGAGNTIYF. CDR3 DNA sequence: TGTGCCAGCAGCGTAGGGGCAGGGGCTGGAAACACCATATATTTT.

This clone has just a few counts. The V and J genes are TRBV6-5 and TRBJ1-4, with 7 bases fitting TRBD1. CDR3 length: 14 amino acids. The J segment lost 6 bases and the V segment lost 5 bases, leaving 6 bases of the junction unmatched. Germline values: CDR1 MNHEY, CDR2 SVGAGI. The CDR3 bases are TGTGCCAGCAGTCGCAGGGGGAGAGATGAAAAACTGTTTTTT. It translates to CASSRRGRDEKLFF.

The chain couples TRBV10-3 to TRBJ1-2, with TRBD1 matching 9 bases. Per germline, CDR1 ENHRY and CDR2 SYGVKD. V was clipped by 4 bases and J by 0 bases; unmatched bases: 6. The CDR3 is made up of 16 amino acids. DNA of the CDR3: TGTGCCATCAGTGGGGGACAGGGAGGGACTAACTATGGCTACACCTTC. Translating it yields CAISGGQGGTNYGYTF.

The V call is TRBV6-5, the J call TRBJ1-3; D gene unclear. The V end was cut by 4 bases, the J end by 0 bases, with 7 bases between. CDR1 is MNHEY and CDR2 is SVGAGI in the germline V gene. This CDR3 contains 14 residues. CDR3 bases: TGTGCCAGCAGTTCGACCGGCTCTGGAAACACCATATATTTT. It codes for CASSSTGSGNTIYF.

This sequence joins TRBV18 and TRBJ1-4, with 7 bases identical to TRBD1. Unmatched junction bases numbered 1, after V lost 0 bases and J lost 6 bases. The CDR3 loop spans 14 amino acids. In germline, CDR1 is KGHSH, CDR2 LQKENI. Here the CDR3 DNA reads TGTGCCAGCTCACCACCAGGGGGCTATGAAAAACTGTTTTTT. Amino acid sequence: CASSPPGGYEKLFF.

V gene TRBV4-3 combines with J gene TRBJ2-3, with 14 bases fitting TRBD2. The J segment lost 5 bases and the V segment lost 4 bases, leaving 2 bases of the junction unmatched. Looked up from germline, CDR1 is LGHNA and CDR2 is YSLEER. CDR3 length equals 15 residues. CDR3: CASSRLAGGIDTQYF. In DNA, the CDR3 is TGCGCCAGCAGCCGACTAGCGGGGGGGATAGATACGCAGTATTTT.

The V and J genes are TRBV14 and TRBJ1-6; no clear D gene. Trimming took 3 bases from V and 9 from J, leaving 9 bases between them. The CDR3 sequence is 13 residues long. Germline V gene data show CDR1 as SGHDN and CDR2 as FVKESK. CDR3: CASSHPQFSPLHF. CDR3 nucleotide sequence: TGTGCCAGCAGCCATCCCCAGTTTTCACCCCTCCACTTT.

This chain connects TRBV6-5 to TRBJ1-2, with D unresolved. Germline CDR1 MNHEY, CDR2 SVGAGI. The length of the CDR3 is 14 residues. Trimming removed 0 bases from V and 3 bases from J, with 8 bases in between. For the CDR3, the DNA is TGTGCCAGCAGTTACTCTTTTCGAGACTATGGCTACACCTTC. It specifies CASSYSFRDYGYTF.

CDR3 DNA sequence: TGTGCCAGCAGCTTGGAGCGAACGCGCACAGATACGCAGTATTTT. Its protein product is CASSLERTRTDTQYF. The chain employs TRBV5-4 and TRBJ2-3; D call uncertain. The germline CDR1 and CDR2 sequences are SGHNT and YYREEE (reference sequence). This CDR3 spans 15 amino acids. V was clipped by 0 bases and J by 1 base, with 9 bases between them.

CDR3 amino acids: CASSGTDISTPRQPQHF. Here the CDR3 DNA reads TGTGCCAGCAGTGGAACCGATATCTCCACGCCGCGTCAGCCCCAGCATTTT. This chain joins TRBV6-1 and TRBJ1-5; D not resolved. V was trimmed by 4 bases and J by 6 bases, leaving 22 bases between them. The CDR3 is 17 residues long. Germline lookup yields CDR1 MNHNS and CDR2 SASEGT.